Sequencing of this T cell receptor beta chain was carried out in a study of blood T cell repertoires in COVID-19. The CDR3 is 15 residues long. J was trimmed by 3 bases and V by 1 base; bases with no gene match: 4. Germline V gene lookup returns CDR1 SEHNR and CDR2 FQNEAQ (reference sequence). Some clones are missing from TCRdb's copy, which holds only in-frame ones; the method was immunoSEQ multiplex PCR. This sample has 250,000 to 300,000 clones, with around nine tenths found just once. Sequencing input: peripheral blood. The chain links TRBV7-9 to TRBJ1-1; 8 positions match TRBD1. The source is a man aged 50 to 59 with acute or convalescent COVID-19. The chain's CDR3 is CASSLEGTGYTEAFF. The CDR3 nucleotides read TGTGCCAGCAGCTTAGAAGGGACAGGCTACACTGAAGCTTTCTTT.